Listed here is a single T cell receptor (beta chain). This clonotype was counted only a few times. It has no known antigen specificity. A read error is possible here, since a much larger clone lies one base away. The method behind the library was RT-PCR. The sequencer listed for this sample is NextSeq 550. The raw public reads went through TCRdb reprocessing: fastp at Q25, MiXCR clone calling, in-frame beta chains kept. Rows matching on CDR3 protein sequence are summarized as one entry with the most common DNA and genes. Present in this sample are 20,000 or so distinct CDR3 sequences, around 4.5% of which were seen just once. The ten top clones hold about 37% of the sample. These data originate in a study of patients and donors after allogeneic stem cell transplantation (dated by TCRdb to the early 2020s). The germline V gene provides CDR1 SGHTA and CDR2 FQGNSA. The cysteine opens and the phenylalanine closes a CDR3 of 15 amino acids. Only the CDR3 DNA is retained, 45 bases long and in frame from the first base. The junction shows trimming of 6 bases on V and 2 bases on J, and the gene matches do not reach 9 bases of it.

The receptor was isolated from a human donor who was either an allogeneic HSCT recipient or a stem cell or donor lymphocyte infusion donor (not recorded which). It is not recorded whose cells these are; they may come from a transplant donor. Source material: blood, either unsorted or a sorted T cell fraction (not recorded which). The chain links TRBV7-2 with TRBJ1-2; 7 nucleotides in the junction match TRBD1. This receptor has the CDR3 CASRLGQRGNYGYTF. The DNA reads TGTGCCAGCAGGTTGGGACAGCGTGGCAACTATGGCTACACCTTC.